This record looks at one T cell receptor (beta chain) sequence and its context. Its target is unknown. TCRdb's table, derived via immunoSEQ multiplex PCR, lists solely in-frame clones and lacks some. Here the sample spans about 150,000 clones, approximately 88% being singletons. The sample is drawn from a study of cytomegalovirus exposure and HLA in healthy donors. Overall study results and limits: Three CMV-associated chains proved CMV antigen-specific in vitro.

In germline, CDR1 is SGHRS, CDR2 YFSETQ. V lost 3 bases and J lost 2; bases outside the gene matches: 7. CDR3 length: 15 amino acids. Among the roughly 120 subjects of the validation cohort, separate from the roughly 700-subject first cohort, were the donors. V and J are TRBV5-1 and TRBJ1-1; 7 bases are a match to TRBD1. Sequenced input: PBMCs. The sequence was obtained from a woman aged 18-35 years in good health and CMV-seropositive. The CDR3 loop is CASSSGQIINTEAFF. The CDR3, as DNA: TGCGCCAGCAGCTCGGGACAGATAATAAACACTGAAGCTTTCTTT. Full variable domain (outside the CDR3, taken from reference TRBV5-1 and TRBJ1-1): KAGVTQTPRYLIKTRGQQVTLSCSPISGHRSVSWYQQTPGQGLQFLFEYFSETQRNKGNFPGRFSGRQFSNSRSEMNVSTLELGDSALYLCASSSGQIINTEAFFGQGTRLTVV.